The 18 T cell receptor beta chains in this list originate from one sample, sequenced in a study of identical twins. A single record per CDR3 protein comes from TCRdb applying MiXCR to the 5' RACE reads. This table has about 1.7 million distinct CDR3 sequences, less than 35% appearing once. Specimen: cord blood. These receptors originate from a newborn girl in good health.

This clonotype was detected a few times. The rearrangement joins TRBV10-2 to TRBJ1-5; D remains unclear. The V end lost 1 base, the J end lost 2 bases, and 12 bases lay between the germline ends. Germline lookup yields CDR1 WSHSY and CDR2 SAAADI. The CDR3 totals 16 residues. CDR3 in amino acids: CASSEFPPIGNQPQHF. The CDR3 coding sequence is TGCGCCAGCAGTGAGTTTCCACCGATCGGCAATCAGCCCCAGCATTTT.

J is TRBJ2-1 and V is TRBV7-2; D perhaps matches TRBD2 (6 bases). The CDR3 consists of 17 residues. Trimming took off 1 base at V and 0 bases at J, with 13 bases between the two ends. Germline lookup yields CDR1 SGHTA and CDR2 FQGNSA. Here the CDR3 DNA reads TGTGCCAGCAGCTTAGTTCGTAGCGGCAGCTCCTACAATGAGCAGTTCTTC. This encodes CASSLVRSGSSYNEQFF.

The V gene is TRBV6-1, the J gene TRBJ2-1; D call uncertain. Trimming took 1 base from V and 6 from J, leaving 10 bases between them. Germline V gene sequence: CDR1 MNHNS, CDR2 SASEGT. This CDR3 is 14 amino acids long. The CDR3 bases are TGTGCCAGCAGTGAAGGTGGGGTCAGCAATGAGCAGTTCTTC. Translated: CASSEGGVSNEQFF.

There are many counts of this clonotype. The chain joins TRBV7-2 to TRBJ2-4; D not resolved. This CDR3 spans 16 amino acids. V dropped 2 bases and J dropped 0 bases, with 11 bases sitting between them. CDR1 is SGHTA and CDR2 is FQGNSA in the germline V gene. The CDR3 DNA is TGTGCCAGCAGCTTAATCGGGCCCCTAGCCAAAAACATTCAGTACTTC. Translated, it gives CASSLIGPLAKNIQYF. Full variable domain (rest looked up from reference TRBV7-2 and TRBJ2-4): GAGVSQSPSNKVTEKGKDVELRCDPISGHTALYWYRQSLGQGLEFLIYFQGNSAPDKSGLPSDRFSAERTGGSVSTLTIQRTQQEDSAVYLCASSLIGPLAKNIQYFGAGTRLSVL.

This chain connects TRBV5-1 to TRBJ2-4; D is undetermined. The better agreement between TRBJ2-7 and the DNA end casts doubt on the J call. Germline V lookup: CDR1 SGHRS, CDR2 YFSETQ. The CDR3 loop spans 15 amino acids. The CDR3 nucleotides are TGCGCCAGCAGTGACAAGGTTTCCTCGAGCTACGAGCAGTACTTC. It codes for CASSDKVSSSYEQYF.

The V call is TRBV7-8, the J call TRBJ2-5; no firm D call. TRBJ2-7 matches the DNA end more closely, so the J call is doubtful. Per germline, CDR1 SGHVS and CDR2 FQNEAQ. The CDR3 runs 15 residues. For the CDR3, the DNA is TGTGCCAGCAGCTTACCCCGAGACCTTAGGGCCGAGCAGTACTTC. It specifies CASSLPRDLRAEQYF.

V usage is TRBV27 and J usage is TRBJ2-1, with a tentative D call TRBD1 (6 bases). The V end was cut by 0 bases, the J end by 12 bases, with 12 bases between. The CDR3 is made up of 13 amino acids. The V gene's germline CDR1 is MNHEY and CDR2 SMNVEV (reference sequence). As DNA, the CDR3 is TGTGCCAGCAGTTTATCAGGGGGATATGGGCAGTTCTTC. Translating gives CASSLSGGYGQFF.

A few counts support this clonotype. The CDR3 region is CASSRSKFYGYTF. The CDR3 region has the DNA TGTGCCAGCAGCCGTAGTAAGTTCTATGGCTACACCTTC. The V and J genes are TRBV27 and TRBJ1-2; D is undetermined. Per the germline V gene, CDR1 is MNHEY and CDR2 is SMNVEV (reference sequence). The CDR3 runs to 13 residues. V was shortened by 6 bases and J by 4 bases, with 12 bases between the two germline ends.

This clonotype has only one observation. V gene TRBV4-1 combines with J gene TRBJ1-1; possible D gene TRBD1, 6 bases. Trimming stripped 3 bases from V and 0 bases from J, with 14 bases between. Germline V gene lookup returns CDR1 MGHRA and CDR2 YSYEKL. The CDR3 consists of 16 residues. The CDR3 nucleotides are TGCGCCAGCAGCCATAAACAGGGTAAGATGAACACTGAAGCTTTCTTT. Protein product: CASSHKQGKMNTEAFF.

This clonotype was seen a handful of times. The chain is built from TRBV7-9 and TRBJ1-2; 12 bases align to TRBD1. The CDR3 consists of 16 residues. The germline gives CDR1 SEHNR, CDR2 FQNEAQ (reference sequence). Losses at the gene ends were 2 bases for V and 2 bases for J; bases not matched to a gene: 3. The CDR3 region has the DNA TGTGCCAGCAGCTTAAGCGGGACAGGGGGCAACTATGGCTACACCTTC. Its translation: CASSLSGTGGNYGYTF.

Comment on this clonotype: Since a much larger clone is just one base distant, this may be a read error. Here the CDR3 DNA reads TGTGCCAGCAGCTTTGGGCAAGATACGCAGTATTTT. This sequence encodes CASSFGQDTQYF. The V gene is TRBV7-8, the J gene TRBJ2-3, with D unresolved. CDR3 length: 12 residues. The V and J ends lost 3 bases and 5 bases respectively, with 6 bases between them. Germline V gives CDR1 SGHVS, CDR2 FQNEAQ.

This clonotype was observed a handful of times. The rearrangement joins TRBV14 to TRBJ2-7, with D possibly matching TRBD2 (5 bases). The CDR3 has 15 residues. Trimming removed 4 bases at V and 2 bases at J, with 15 bases between. Germline values: CDR1 SGHDN, CDR2 FVKESK. CDR3 sequence reads: CASSPSTSIPYEQYF. The CDR3 DNA sequence: TGTGCCAGCAGCCCCTCAACTAGTATCCCCTACGAGCAGTACTTC.

The V and J genes are TRBV2 and TRBJ2-7; TRBD2 matches 7 bases. The V segment lost 3 bases and the J segment 10 bases; nucleotides outside the gene matches: 6. The CDR3 has 12 residues. In germline, CDR1 is SNHLY, CDR2 FYNNEI. In nucleotides, the CDR3 is TGTGCCAGCAGTGACCCCGGGACTACCCAGTACTTC. Protein sequence: CASSDPGTTQYF.

This chain links TRBV24-1 with TRBJ2-3; D perhaps matches TRBD2 (5 bases). V lost 12 bases and J lost 4, with 16 bases in between. Germline CDR1 is KGHDR and CDR2 is SFDVKD. CDR3 length equals 13 residues. The CDR3 sequence: CAPYGRAADTQYF. Written as DNA, the CDR3 is TGTGCCCCCTATGGGAGAGCCGCAGATACGCAGTATTTT.

This chain joins TRBV14 and TRBJ1-2; 7 bases are shared with TRBD1. The J segment lost 6 bases and the V segment lost 0 bases, leaving 7 bases of the junction unmatched. Germline V gives CDR1 SGHDN, CDR2 FVKESK. The CDR3 runs 15 residues. The CDR3 DNA reads TGTGCCAGCAGCCAAGACATGCGTGGGACAGATGGCTACACCTTC. Translated: CASSQDMRGTDGYTF.

This chain links TRBV27 with TRBJ2-7; TRBD1 matches at 7 bases. The CDR3 has 14 amino acids. V was clipped by 3 bases and J by 7 bases; unmatched bases: 9. In germline, CDR1 is MNHEY, CDR2 SMNVEV (reference sequence). The CDR3 region is CASSFRGHYNEQYF. The DNA for the CDR3 is TGTGCCAGCAGTTTTAGGGGGCATTACAATGAGCAGTACTTC.

V and J are TRBV7-9 and TRBJ2-5; 9 nucleotides agree with TRBD2. Germline CDR1 SEHNR, CDR2 FQNEAQ (reference sequence). The CDR3 runs to 16 residues. The J segment lost 11 bases and the V segment lost 5 bases, leaving 18 bases of the junction unmatched. CDR3 loop: CASSARLAEPDNEQYF. CDR3 DNA sequence: TGTGCCAGCAGCGCCCGACTAGCGGAGCCAGACAATGAGCAGTACTTC.

This clonotype has a handful of counts. The chain combines TRBV28 with TRBJ2-4; D unresolved. The V and J ends lost 5 bases and 13 bases respectively, with 15 bases between them. Germline loops: CDR1 MDHEN, CDR2 SYDVKM. This CDR3 has 12 residues. The CDR3 coding sequence is TGTGCCAGCAGTATCCCAGGAGTAAAGCAGTACTTC. Its protein product is CASSIPGVKQYF.